These 4 T cell receptor beta chains originate from one sample sequenced in a study of chemoradiotherapy in HPV16-positive cancers. Only in-frame clones appear in the TCRdb table, and some are missing; sequencing was by immunoSEQ multiplex PCR. The table shows several thousand clones, with 60% to 85% occurring only once. This material was obtained from a patient who underwent chemoradiotherapy. These receptors all come from a human donor with HPV-associated anogenital cancer.

The V and J genes are TRBV7-2 and TRBJ2-3; D tentatively reads TRBD1 or TRBD2 (5 bases each). Germline V gene lookup returns CDR1 SGHTA and CDR2 FQGNSA. V was trimmed by 4 bases and J by 0 bases, leaving 8 bases between them. This CDR3 is 14 amino acids long. The CDR3 reads CASSYRDSTDTQYF. For the CDR3, the DNA is TGTGCCAGCAGCTATCGGGACAGCACAGATACGCAGTATTTT.

This clone was counted once. The chain joins TRBV19 to TRBJ1-4; 9 nucleotides align to TRBD1. The J segment lost 2 bases and the V segment lost 8 bases, leaving 9 bases of the junction unmatched. This CDR3 comprises 16 residues. Germline V CDR1 and CDR2: LNHDA, SQIVND (reference sequence). The CDR3 nucleotides read TGTGCCAGTGCGAGTGGGACAGGGACCACTAATGAAAAACTGTTTTTT. It is translated as CASASGTGTTNEKLFF.

V usage is TRBV5-1 and J usage is TRBJ2-1; 11 nucleotides match TRBD2. This CDR3 is 16 amino acids long. The V segment lost 3 bases and the J segment 7 bases; nucleotides outside the gene matches: 9. Looked up from germline, CDR1 is SGHRS and CDR2 is YFSETQ. CDR3 residues: CASSSGGLAAWNEQFF. CDR3 coding DNA: TGCGCCAGCAGCTCCGGGGGACTAGCGGCTTGGAATGAGCAGTTCTTC.

This chain joins TRBV19 and TRBJ1-5, with TRBD1 matching 9 bases. Unmatched junction bases numbered 11, after V lost 5 bases and J lost 6 bases. CDR1 is LNHDA and CDR2 is SQIVND in the germline V gene (reference sequence). The CDR3 is 16 amino acids. This chain's CDR3 is CASSGTTGGFIQPQHF. CDR3 coding DNA: TGTGCCAGTAGTGGCACCACAGGGGGCTTTATTCAGCCCCAGCATTTT.